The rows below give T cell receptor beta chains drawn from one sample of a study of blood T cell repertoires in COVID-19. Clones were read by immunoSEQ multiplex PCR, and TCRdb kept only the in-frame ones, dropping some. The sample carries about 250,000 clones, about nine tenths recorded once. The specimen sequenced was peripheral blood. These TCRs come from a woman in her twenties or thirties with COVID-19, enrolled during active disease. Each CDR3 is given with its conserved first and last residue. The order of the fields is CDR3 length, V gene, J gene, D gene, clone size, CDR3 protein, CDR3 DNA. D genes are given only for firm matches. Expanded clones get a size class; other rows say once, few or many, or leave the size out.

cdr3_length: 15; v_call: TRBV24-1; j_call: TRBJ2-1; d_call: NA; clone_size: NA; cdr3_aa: CATSPISGSPGEQFF; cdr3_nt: TGTGCCACCAGTCCAATTAGCGGCTCCCCGGGTGAGCAGTTCTTC
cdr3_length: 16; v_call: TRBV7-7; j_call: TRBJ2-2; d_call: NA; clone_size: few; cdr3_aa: CASSPTDRRDTGELFF; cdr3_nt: TGTGCTAGCAGCCCAACGGACAGAAGGGACACCGGGGAGCTGTTTTTT
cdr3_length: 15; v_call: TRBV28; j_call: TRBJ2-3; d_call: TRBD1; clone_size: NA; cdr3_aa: CASSFQTTGAHTQYF; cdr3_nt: TGTGCCAGCAGTTTCCAAACGACAGGGGCACATACGCAGTATTTT
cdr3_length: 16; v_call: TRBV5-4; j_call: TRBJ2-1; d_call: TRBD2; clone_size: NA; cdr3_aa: CASSGYSGGAYNEQFF; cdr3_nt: TGTGCCAGCAGCGGGTATAGCGGGGGGGCCTACAATGAGCAGTTCTTC
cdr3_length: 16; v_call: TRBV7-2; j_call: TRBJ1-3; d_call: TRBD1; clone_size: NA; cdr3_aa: CASSLVGGDRRNTIYF; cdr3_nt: TGTGCCAGCAGCTTAGTTGGCGGGGACAGGCGAAACACCATATATTTT
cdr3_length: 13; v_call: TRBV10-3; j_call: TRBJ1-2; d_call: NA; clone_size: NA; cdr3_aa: CAISVDSLYGYTF; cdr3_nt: TGTGCCATCAGTGTAGACAGCCTCTATGGCTACACCTTC
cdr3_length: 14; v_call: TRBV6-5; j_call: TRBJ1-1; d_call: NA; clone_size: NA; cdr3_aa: CASSFSTENTEAFF; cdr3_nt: TGTGCCAGCAGTTTCTCAACAGAGAACACTGAAGCTTTCTTT
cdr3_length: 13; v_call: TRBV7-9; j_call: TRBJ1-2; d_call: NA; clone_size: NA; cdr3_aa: CASSLSGRDGYTF; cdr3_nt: TGTGCCAGCAGCTTGAGTGGCAGGGATGGCTACACCTTC
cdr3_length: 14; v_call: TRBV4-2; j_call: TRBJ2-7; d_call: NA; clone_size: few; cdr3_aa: CASSQEGRLDEQYF; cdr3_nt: TGTGCCAGCAGCCAAGAGGGGCGCCTGGACGAGCAGTACTTC
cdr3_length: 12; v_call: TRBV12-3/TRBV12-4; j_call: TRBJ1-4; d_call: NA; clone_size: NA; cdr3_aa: CASSRGTEKLFF; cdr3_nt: TGTGCCAGCAGCAGGGGTACTGAAAAACTGTTTTTT
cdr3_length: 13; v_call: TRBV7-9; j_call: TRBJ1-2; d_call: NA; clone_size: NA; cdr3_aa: CASSLGRDYGYTF; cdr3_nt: TGTGCCAGCAGCTTAGGCAGGGATTATGGCTACACCTTC
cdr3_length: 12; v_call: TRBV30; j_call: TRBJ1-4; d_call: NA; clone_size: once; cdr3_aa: CAWSITGEKLFF; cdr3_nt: TGTGCCTGGAGCATAACAGGTGAAAAACTGTTTTTT
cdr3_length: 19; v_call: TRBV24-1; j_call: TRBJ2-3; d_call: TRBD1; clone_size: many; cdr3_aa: CATSEWTGNTPDSTDTQYF; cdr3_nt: TGTGCCACCAGTGAGTGGACAGGGAACACACCAGATTCCACAGATACGCAGTATTTT
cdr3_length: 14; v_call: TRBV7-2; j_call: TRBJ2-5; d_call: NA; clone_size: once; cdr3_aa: CASSLSVNQETQYF; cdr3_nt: TGTGCCAGCAGCTTATCCGTTAACCAAGAGACCCAGTACTTC
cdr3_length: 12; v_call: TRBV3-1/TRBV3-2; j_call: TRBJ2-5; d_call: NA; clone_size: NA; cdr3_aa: CASSQGGGTQYF; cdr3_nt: TGTGCCAGCAGCCAAGGAGGGGGGACCCAGTACTTC
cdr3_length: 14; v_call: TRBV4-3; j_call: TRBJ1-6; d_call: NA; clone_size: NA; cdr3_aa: CASSQDRDNSPLHF; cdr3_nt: TGCGCCAGCAGCCAAGACAGGGATAATTCACCCCTCCACTTT
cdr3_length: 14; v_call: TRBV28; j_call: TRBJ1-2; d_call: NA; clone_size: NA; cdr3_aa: CASSFVQQNYGYTF; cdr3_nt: TGTGCCAGCAGTTTTGTACAGCAAAACTATGGCTACACCTTC
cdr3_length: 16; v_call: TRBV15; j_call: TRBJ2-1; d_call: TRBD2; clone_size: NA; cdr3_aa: CATSRDTWEGSNEQFF; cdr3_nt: TGTGCCACCAGCAGGGACACGTGGGAGGGGTCCAATGAGCAGTTCTTC
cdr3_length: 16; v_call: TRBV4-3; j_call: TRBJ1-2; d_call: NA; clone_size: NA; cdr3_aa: CASSQEASSKSYGYTF; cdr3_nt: TGCGCCAGCAGCCAAGAAGCTTCAAGCAAATCCTATGGCTACACCTTC
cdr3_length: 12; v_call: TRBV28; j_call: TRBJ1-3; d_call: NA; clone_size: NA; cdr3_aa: CASHEAGNTIYF; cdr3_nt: TGTGCCAGCCACGAGGCTGGAAACACCATATATTTT
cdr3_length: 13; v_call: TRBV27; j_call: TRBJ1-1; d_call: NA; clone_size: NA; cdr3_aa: CASSFGGETEAFF; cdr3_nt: TGTGCCAGCAGTTTCGGTGGGGAGACTGAAGCTTTCTTT
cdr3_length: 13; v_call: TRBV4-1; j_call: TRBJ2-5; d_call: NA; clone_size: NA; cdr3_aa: CASSQGVEETQYF; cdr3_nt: TGCGCCAGCAGCCAAGGGGTGGAGGAGACCCAGTACTTC
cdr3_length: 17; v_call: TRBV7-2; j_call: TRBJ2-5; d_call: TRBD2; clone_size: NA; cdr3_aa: CASSSSTRGGPGETQYF; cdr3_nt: TGTGCCAGCAGCTCATCGACCCGGGGGGGCCCGGGTGAGACCCAGTACTTC
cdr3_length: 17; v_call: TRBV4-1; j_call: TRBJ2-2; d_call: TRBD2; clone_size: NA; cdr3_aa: CASSQDVAGTNTGELFF; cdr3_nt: TGCGCCAGCAGCCAAGACGTAGCGGGAACGAACACCGGGGAGCTGTTTTTT
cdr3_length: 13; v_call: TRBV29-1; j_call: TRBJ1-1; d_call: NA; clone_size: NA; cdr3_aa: CSFLTGGGTEAFF; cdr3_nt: TGCAGCTTCCTTACGGGGGGGGGAACTGAAGCTTTCTTT
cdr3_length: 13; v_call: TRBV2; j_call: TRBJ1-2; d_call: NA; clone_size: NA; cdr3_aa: CASTTESNYGYTF; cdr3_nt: TGTGCCAGCACTACAGAGAGTAACTATGGCTACACCTTC
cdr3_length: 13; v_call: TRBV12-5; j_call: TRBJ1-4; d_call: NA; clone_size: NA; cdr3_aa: CASAPGLREKLFF; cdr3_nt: TGTGCTAGTGCCCCCGGCCTCAGGGAAAAACTGTTTTTT
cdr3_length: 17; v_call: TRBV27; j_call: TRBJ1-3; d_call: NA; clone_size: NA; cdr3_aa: CASSLGSPTVSGNTIYF; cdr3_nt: TGTGCCAGCAGTTTAGGGTCACCGACTGTCTCTGGAAACACCATATATTTT
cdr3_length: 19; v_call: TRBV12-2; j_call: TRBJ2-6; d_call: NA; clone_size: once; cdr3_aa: CASRLEGGSFISGANVLTF; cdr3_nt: TGTGCAAGTCGCTTAGAAGGAGGCAGTTTTATCTCTGGGGCCAACGTCCTGACTTTC
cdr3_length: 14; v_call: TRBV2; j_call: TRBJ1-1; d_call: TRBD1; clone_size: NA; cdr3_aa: CASDRTGRYTEAFF; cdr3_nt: TGTGCCAGCGACAGGACAGGGCGGTACACTGAAGCTTTCTTT
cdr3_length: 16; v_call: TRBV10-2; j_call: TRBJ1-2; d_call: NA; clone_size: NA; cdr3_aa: CASNDHQAGSEYGYTF; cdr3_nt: TGCGCCAGCAACGACCACCAGGCAGGGTCGGAGTATGGCTACACCTTC
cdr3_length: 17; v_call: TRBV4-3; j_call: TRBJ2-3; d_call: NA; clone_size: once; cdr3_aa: CASSQEPQAEALGTQYF; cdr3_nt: TGCGCCAGCAGCCAGGAACCACAGGCAGAGGCTCTTGGTACGCAGTATTTT
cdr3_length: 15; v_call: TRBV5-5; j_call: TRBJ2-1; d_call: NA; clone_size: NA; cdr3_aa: CASVIGTSSYNEQFF; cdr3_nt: TGTGCCAGCGTAATCGGGACTTCCTCCTACAATGAGCAGTTCTTC
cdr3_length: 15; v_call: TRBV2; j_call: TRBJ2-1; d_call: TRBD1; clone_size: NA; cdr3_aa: CASSLQGSSYNEQFF; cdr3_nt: TGTGCCAGTTCTTTACAGGGGAGCTCCTACAATGAGCAGTTCTTC
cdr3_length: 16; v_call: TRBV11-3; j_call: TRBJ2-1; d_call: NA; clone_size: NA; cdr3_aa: CASSVGVSMGDDEQFF; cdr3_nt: TGTGCCAGCAGCGTCGGGGTATCCATGGGTGATGATGAGCAGTTCTTC
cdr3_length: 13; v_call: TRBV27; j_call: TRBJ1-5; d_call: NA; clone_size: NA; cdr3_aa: CASSFFSNQPQHF; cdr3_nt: TGTGCCAGCAGTTTCTTTAGCAATCAGCCCCAGCATTTT
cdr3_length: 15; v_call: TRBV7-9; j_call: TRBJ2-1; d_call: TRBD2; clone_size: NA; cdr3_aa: CASSLGGGPYNEQFF; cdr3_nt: TGTGCCAGCAGCTTGGGGGGGGGACCCTACAATGAGCAGTTCTTC
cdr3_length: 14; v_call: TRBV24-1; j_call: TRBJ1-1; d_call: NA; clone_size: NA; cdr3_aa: CATSDPGGDAEAFF; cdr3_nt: TGTGCCACCAGTGATCCGGGGGGGGACGCTGAAGCTTTCTTT
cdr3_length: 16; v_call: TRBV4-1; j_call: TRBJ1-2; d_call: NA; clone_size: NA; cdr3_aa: CASSQDQIGGFRGYTF; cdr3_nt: TGCGCCAGCAGCCAAGACCAAATCGGGGGGTTCAGAGGCTACACCTTC
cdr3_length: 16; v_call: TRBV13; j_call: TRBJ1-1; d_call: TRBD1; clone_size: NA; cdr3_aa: CASSSTVTGPDTEAFF; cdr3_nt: TGTGCCAGCAGCTCGACCGTGACAGGGCCCGACACTGAAGCTTTCTTT
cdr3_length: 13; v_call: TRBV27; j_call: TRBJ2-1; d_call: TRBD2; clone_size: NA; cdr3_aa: CASSWTSESKQFF; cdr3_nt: TGTGCCAGCAGTTGGACTAGCGAGAGTAAGCAGTTCTTC
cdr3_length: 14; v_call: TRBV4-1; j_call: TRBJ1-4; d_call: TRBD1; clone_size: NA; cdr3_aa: CASNRQGFPEKLFF; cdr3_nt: TGCGCCAGCAACAGACAGGGCTTCCCTGAAAAACTGTTTTTT
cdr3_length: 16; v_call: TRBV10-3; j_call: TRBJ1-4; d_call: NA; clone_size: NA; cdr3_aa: CAISESSPATNEKLFF; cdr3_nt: TGTGCCATCAGTGAGTCGAGTCCCGCAACTAATGAAAAACTGTTTTTT
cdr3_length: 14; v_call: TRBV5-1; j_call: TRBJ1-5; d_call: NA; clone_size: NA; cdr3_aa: CASSLGRGNQPQHF; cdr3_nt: TGCGCCAGCAGCTTGGGCAGGGGAAATCAGCCCCAGCATTTT
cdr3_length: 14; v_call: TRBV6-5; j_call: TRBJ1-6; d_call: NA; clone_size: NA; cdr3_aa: CASRRRDINSPLHF; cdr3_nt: TGTGCCAGCAGACGTCGGGACATAAATTCACCCCTCCACTTT
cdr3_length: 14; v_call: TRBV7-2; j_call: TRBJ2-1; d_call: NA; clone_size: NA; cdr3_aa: CASSPDRGRDEQFF; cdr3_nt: TGTGCCAGCAGCCCGGACCGAGGGCGCGATGAGCAGTTCTTC
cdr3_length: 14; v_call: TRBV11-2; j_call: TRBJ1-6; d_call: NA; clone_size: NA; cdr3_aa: CASSQRTGDSPLHF; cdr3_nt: TGTGCCAGCAGCCAACGGACCGGGGATTCACCCCTCCACTTT
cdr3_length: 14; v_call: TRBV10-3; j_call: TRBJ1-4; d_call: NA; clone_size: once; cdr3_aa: CAISPGSPNEKLFF; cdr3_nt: TGTGCCATCAGTCCAGGGTCCCCTAATGAAAAACTGTTTTTT
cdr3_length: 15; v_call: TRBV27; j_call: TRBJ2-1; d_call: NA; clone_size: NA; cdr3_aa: CASSFRGATYNEQFF; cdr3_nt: TGTGCCAGCAGTTTTCGGGGGGCAACCTACAATGAGCAGTTCTTC
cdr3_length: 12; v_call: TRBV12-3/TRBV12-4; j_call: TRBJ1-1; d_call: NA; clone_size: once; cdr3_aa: CASIMGGLKAFF; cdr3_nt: TGTGCCAGCATCATGGGGGGGTTAAAGGCTTTCTTT
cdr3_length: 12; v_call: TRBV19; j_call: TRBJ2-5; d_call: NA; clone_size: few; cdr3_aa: CASSRQDGTQYF; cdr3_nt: TGTGCCAGTAGTAGACAGGACGGGACCCAGTACTTC
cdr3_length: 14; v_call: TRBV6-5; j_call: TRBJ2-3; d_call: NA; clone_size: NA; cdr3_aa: CASSYSQGLDTQYF; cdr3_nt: TGTGCCAGCAGTTACTCACAGGGTCTAGATACGCAGTATTTT
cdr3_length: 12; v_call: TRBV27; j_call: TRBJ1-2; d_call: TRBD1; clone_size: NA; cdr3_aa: CASNTGGGGYTF; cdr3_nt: TGTGCCAGCAACACAGGGGGCGGTGGCTACACCTTC